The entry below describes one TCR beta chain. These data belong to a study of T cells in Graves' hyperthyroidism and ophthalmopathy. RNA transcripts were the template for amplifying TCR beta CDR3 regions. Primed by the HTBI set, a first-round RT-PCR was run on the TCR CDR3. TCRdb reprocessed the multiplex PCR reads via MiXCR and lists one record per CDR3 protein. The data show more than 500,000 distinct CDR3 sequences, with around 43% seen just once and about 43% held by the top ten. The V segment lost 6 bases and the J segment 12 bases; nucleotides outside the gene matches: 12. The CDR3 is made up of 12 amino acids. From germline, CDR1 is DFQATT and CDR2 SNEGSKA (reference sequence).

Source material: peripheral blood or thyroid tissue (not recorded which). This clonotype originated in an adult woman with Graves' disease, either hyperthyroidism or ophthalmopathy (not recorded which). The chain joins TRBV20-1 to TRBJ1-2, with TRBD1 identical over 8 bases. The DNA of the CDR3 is TGCAGTGCACTCGGACAGGGCGCTGGAAACACCTTC. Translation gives CSALGQGAGNTF.